This T cell receptor (beta chain) came from a study of T cell responses to AZD1222 COVID-19 vaccine. The CDR3 totals 16 residues. V was clipped by 7 bases and J by 4 bases; unmatched bases: 11. Germline V gene data show CDR1 as MDHEN and CDR2 as SYDVKM. Some clones are missing from TCRdb's copy, which holds only in-frame ones; the method was immunoSEQ multiplex PCR. The sample records over 150,000 clones, 92% being singletons. Comments on this clone: Its cognate antigen is unknown.

Whole-study results and caveats: After the peak T cell response, and only then, were repertoires sampled.

This material consisted of peripheral blood, taken on day 0 of MenACWY control vaccination. The chain links TRBV28 to TRBJ1-3; 9 nucleotides match TRBD1. This receptor was identified in an adult in good health. CDR3 sequence: CASTSRGGTGGNTIYF. Here the CDR3 DNA reads TGTGCCAGCACCTCCAGGGGGGGGACAGGGGGAAACACCATATATTTT.